Below are 21 T cell receptor beta chains sequenced from a single sample in a study of shared clonotypes between healthy human individuals. Measured with immunoSEQ multiplex PCR; TCRdb has only the in-frame clones, and not every one. This sample has 1.4 million to 1.5 million clones; around 97% occur once, and the top ten carry 1.2%. Sequences were obtained from naive CD4+ T cells sorted from blood. Regarding subset: CD45RA+ positively selected. These receptors all come from a man younger than 40 in good health.

The rearrangement links TRBV28 to TRBJ1-1; D remains ambiguous. From germline, CDR1 is MDHEN and CDR2 SYDVKM. The CDR3 sequence is 14 residues long. Trimming removed 4 bases from V and 5 bases from J, with 14 bases in between. The CDR3 nucleotides are TGTGCCAGCAGTTCAACCTTAAGCGTAACTGAAGCTTTCTTT. Its translation: CASSSTLSVTEAFF.

The chain carries TRBV28 and TRBJ2-7; TRBD1 matches at 8 bases. In germline, CDR1 is MDHEN, CDR2 SYDVKM. The CDR3 has 15 amino acids. With V trimmed by 4 bases and J by 3 bases, 8 bases remained unmatched. This CDR3 reads CASSYARGQLYEQYF. CDR3 in DNA: TGTGCCAGCAGTTATGCCAGGGGGCAACTCTACGAGCAGTACTTC.

Notes on this clone: The identical CDR3 is also encoded by other nucleotide sequences in the sample. CDR3 DNA sequence: TGCGCCAGCAGCTTGAAGGGCTACGAGCAGTACTTC. Protein sequence: CASSLKGYEQYF. V is TRBV5-1 and J is TRBJ2-7; no reliable D call. The length of the CDR3 is 12 residues. V was shortened by 1 base and J by 3 bases, with 5 bases between the two germline ends. The germline gives CDR1 SGHRS, CDR2 YFSETQ.

CDR3 amino acids: CAISESGSGRGETQYF. CDR3 in DNA: TGTGCCATCAGTGAGTCGGGTAGCGGGAGGGGAGAGACCCAGTACTTC. The chain couples TRBV10-3 to TRBJ2-5; 11 bases align to TRBD2. Trimming at V came to 0 bases and at J to 4 bases, leaving 4 bases not matched to a gene. Germline CDR1 and CDR2: ENHRY and SYGVKD. CDR3 length equals 16 residues.

The V and J genes are TRBV11-2 and TRBJ2-5, with TRBD2 matching 11 bases. The CDR3 runs 16 residues. Germline lookup yields CDR1 SGHAT and CDR2 FQNNGV. V trimming: 5 bases; J trimming: 5 bases; junction bases outside the gene matches: 10. CDR3 nucleotide sequence: TGTGCCAGCAGCCGTCAGGGACTAGCGGCGGCGGAGACCCAGTACTTC. This codes for CASSRQGLAAAETQYF.

This chain links TRBV10-3 with TRBJ1-5; 10 bases are a match to TRBD1. V was clipped by 4 bases and J by 2 bases; unmatched bases: 2. The CDR3 has 15 amino acids. The germline gives CDR1 ENHRY, CDR2 SYGVKD. In DNA form, the CDR3 reads TGTGCCATCAGTGCCGGACAGGGGGGCAATCAGCCCCAGCATTTT. Translated, it gives CAISAGQGGNQPQHF.

Turning to this clone: The DNA is omitted, as the CDR3 cannot be located on it reliably, and the CDR3 follows TCRdb's listing. This chain uses TRBV6-1 with TRBJ2-6; the table assigns TRBD1, which was not confirmed against the DNA. The germline CDR1 and CDR2 sequences are MNHNS and SASEGT. From its first to its last residue, the CDR3 has 15 amino acids. Here the CDR3 reads CASSEVGPGANVPTF.

The rearrangement links TRBV14 to TRBJ2-5, with 13 bases that match TRBD2. Per the germline V gene, CDR1 is SGHDN and CDR2 is FVKESK. The length of the CDR3 is 17 residues. V was clipped by 3 bases and J by 1 base; unmatched bases: 5. CDR3: CASSQGLAGRIQETQYF. The CDR3, as DNA: TGTGCCAGCAGCCAGGGACTAGCGGGGAGGATCCAAGAGACCCAGTACTTC.

The chain links TRBV28 to TRBJ2-7; no firm D call. The CDR3 extends over 15 amino acids. V lost 6 bases and J 0 bases, leaving 15 bases between the germline ends. Germline CDR1 reads MDHEN; CDR2 reads SYDVKM. The CDR3 loop reads CASSPTGITSYEQYF. CDR3 in DNA: TGTGCCAGCAGCCCCACGGGCATAACCTCCTACGAGCAGTACTTC. Looking up the rest from reference TRBV28 and TRBJ2-7 gives the full variable domain: DVKVTQSSRYLVKRTGEKVFLECVQDMDHENMFWYRQDPGLGLRLIYFSYDVKMKEKGDIPEGYSVSREKKERFSLILESASTNQTSMYLCASSPTGITSYEQYFGPGTRLTVT.

This chain connects TRBV29-1 to TRBJ2-3; 10 bases fit TRBD2. The CDR3 spans 19 residues. V lost 6 bases, J lost 7 bases, and 25 bases stayed unmatched. CDR1 and CDR2 (germline): SQVTM, ANQGSEA. The DNA of the CDR3 is TGCAGCGTCCTCTTAACCCCAAGCGGGAGGGCCCCCTTTCTGAATACGCAGTATTTT. This gives the protein CSVLLTPSGRAPFLNTQYF.

The V and J genes are TRBV4-1 and TRBJ1-2, with unresolved D. Deletions cut 1 base from V and 8 bases from J, with 14 bases between. The CDR3 is 14 residues long. Germline CDR1 reads MGHRA; CDR2 reads YSYEKL. The CDR3 loop is CASSQVGERGGYTF. The CDR3 DNA sequence: TGCGCCAGCAGCCAAGTTGGGGAAAGAGGCGGCTACACCTTC.

This chain joins TRBV27 and TRBJ2-7; weak D call: TRBD1 (5 bases). The CDR3 is 14 residues long. CDR1 and CDR2 from the germline V gene are MNHEY and SMNVEV (reference sequence). V lost 5 bases and J lost 2, with 13 bases in between. The CDR3 spells CASSGRVGPYEQYF. Here the CDR3 DNA reads TGTGCCAGCAGTGGCAGGGTGGGTCCCTACGAGCAGTACTTC.

V gene TRBV4-1 combines with J gene TRBJ1-2; maybe TRBD1 (6 bases). Trimming removed 1 base at V and 8 bases at J, with 17 bases between. Germline V gene sequence: CDR1 MGHRA, CDR2 YSYEKL. The CDR3 is 15 amino acids. CDR3 sequence reads: CASSQGLQGSRGYTF. CDR3 DNA sequence: TGCGCCAGCAGCCAAGGATTACAGGGATCCCGGGGCTACACCTTC.

The genes are TRBV6-5 and TRBJ1-5; D is unclear. The V end was cut by 0 bases, the J end by 6 bases, with 12 bases between. The CDR3 has 15 amino acids. CDR1 and CDR2 (germline): MNHEY, SVGAGI. The CDR3: CASSYSSGISQPQHF. CDR3 bases: TGTGCCAGCAGTTACTCGTCGGGGATTTCTCAGCCCCAGCATTTT.

The rearrangement links TRBV7-2 to TRBJ2-3, with 7 bases fitting TRBD2. Germline trimming cut 8 bases from V and 4 bases from J; bases unmatched to any gene: 6. The germline CDR1 and CDR2 sequences are SGHTA and FQGNSA. The CDR3 spans 13 residues. The CDR3, as DNA: TGTGCCAGCGGGGGGGGTCTGCCAGATACGCAGTATTTT. Its protein product is CASGGGLPDTQYF.

This sequence joins TRBV5-6 and TRBJ2-5, with 12 bases identical to TRBD1. The germline V gene encodes CDR1 SGHDT and CDR2 YYEEEE. The junction had 12 bases not matched to a gene; V was cut back by 4 bases and J by 8 bases. The CDR3 extends over 16 amino acids. CDR3 sequence (DNA): TGTGCCAGCAGCATCCGGGACAGGGGGCACTTAGGAACCCAGTACTTC. It codes for CASSIRDRGHLGTQYF.

The chain couples TRBV7-2 to TRBJ2-3; 7 bases match TRBD2. The CDR3 totals 15 residues. CDR1 is SGHTA and CDR2 is FQGNSA in the germline V gene. Unmatched junction bases numbered 10, after V lost 6 bases and J lost 4 bases. CDR3 coding DNA: TGTGCCAGCAGTCCTTTGGGGAGGGCGGCAGATACGCAGTATTTT. Translating gives CASSPLGRAADTQYF.

The V call is TRBV10-3, the J call TRBJ1-5; no reliable D call. This CDR3 is 14 amino acids long. V shed 0 bases and J shed 3 bases, with 6 bases lying between them. CDR1 ENHRY and CDR2 SYGVKD come from the germline V gene. CDR3 sequence reads: CAISESFVNQPQHF. CDR3 nucleotide sequence: TGTGCCATCAGTGAGTCCTTCGTCAATCAGCCCCAGCATTTT.

The chain has TRBV28 and TRBJ2-3; 11 nucleotides align to TRBD2. This CDR3 has 16 amino acids. Trimming took 6 bases from V and 9 from J; bases not matched to a gene: 14. Germline V gene data show CDR1 as MDHEN and CDR2 as SYDVKM. CDR3 in DNA: TGTGCCAGCAGCCTATTAGCGGGAGGGCCGGCAAGGACGCAGTATTTT. Residues: CASSLLAGGPARTQYF.

The chain carries TRBV15 and TRBJ2-7; tentative D call: TRBD2 (6 bases). The CDR3 sequence is 18 residues long. V shed 2 bases and J shed 3 bases, with 23 bases lying between them. In germline, CDR1 is LNHNV, CDR2 YYDKDF (reference sequence). The CDR3 DNA reads TGTGCCACCAGCAGACCAAGAGTGGGGGGAGGCGTGTACTACGAGCAGTACTTC. This gives the protein CATSRPRVGGGVYYEQYF.

This chain links TRBV2 with TRBJ2-7; tentative D call: TRBD2 (5 bases). V shed 8 bases and J shed 1 base, with 15 bases lying between them. The CDR3 contains 14 residues. Germline V gives CDR1 SNHLY, CDR2 FYNNEI. The CDR3 spells CASLSEGMSYEQYF. CDR3 bases: TGTGCCAGCCTTTCCGAGGGAATGTCCTACGAGCAGTACTTC.